Ten or more counts support the clone carrying this T cell receptor beta chain. Antigen: not known. This record comes from a study of T-cell reconstitution after alpha-beta-depleted transplantation in children. Using unique molecular identifiers, the investigators prepared the TCRbeta library. Each CDR3 protein gets one entry after TCRdb re-called the PCR reads with MiXCR. The data show fewer than 350,000 distinct CDR3 sequences, roughly a tenth seen once. Study outcomes and limitations: A year post-transplant, T-cell counts and diversity derived mostly from newly produced T cells.

The receptor's source is a boy under two years old with acute myeloid leukemia, due to receive a stem cell transplant. This sample comprised PBMCs, obtained before TCRalphabeta/CD19-depleted stem cell transplant.

The CDR3 here is CASSFGGQNTGELFF. The CDR3 DNA follows: TGTGCCAGCAGCTTCGGGGGGCAGAACACCGGGGAGCTGTTTTTT. This chain uses TRBV7-9 with TRBJ2-2, with a weak D call TRBD2 (7 bases). V shed 3 bases and J shed 1 base, with 9 bases lying between them. The CDR3 is made up of 15 amino acids. The germline V gene has CDR1 SEHNR and CDR2 FQNEAQ (reference sequence). Full variable domain (missing parts from reference TRBV7-9 and TRBJ2-2): DTGVSQNPRHKITKRGQNVTFRCDPISEHNRLYWYRQTLGQGPEFLTYFQNEAQLEKSRLLSDRFSAERPKGSFSTLEIQRTEQGDSAMYLCASSFGGQNTGELFFGEGSRLTVL.